In this sample, the clone carrying this T cell receptor beta chain turned up a few times. The data belong to a study of blood T cell repertoires in COVID-19. V was cut by 4 bases and J by 7 bases, with 10 bases left in between. CDR3 length: 13 residues. Germline V lookup: CDR1 SGHTA, CDR2 FQGNSA. Assay: immunoSEQ multiplex PCR; the TCRdb copy retains only in-frame clones and omits some. The table lists 120,000 or so clones, around 89% of them singletons. The chain is built from TRBV7-2 and TRBJ2-2; D is uncertain. This receptor was identified in a man in his 70s with active or convalescent COVID-19. The sample taken for sequencing was peripheral blood. For the CDR3, the DNA is TGTGCCAGCAGCTCGAGGTCCAACGGGGAGCTGTTTTTT. Translated: CASSSRSNGELFF.